This entry lists 14 T cell receptor beta chains sequenced from one sample in a study of cytomegalovirus exposure and HLA in healthy donors. Measured with immunoSEQ multiplex PCR; TCRdb has only the in-frame clones, and not every one. This sample has 150,000 to 200,000 clones, with roughly 84% found just once. Sequenced material: PBMCs. The receptors come from a woman aged 18-29 years in good health and CMV-seropositive.

V usage is TRBV25-1 and J usage is TRBJ2-1, with D possibly TRBD2 on 5 matching bases. This CDR3 region has 15 residues. Looked up from germline, CDR1 is MGHDK and CDR2 is SYGVNS. Deletions cut 4 bases from V and 3 bases from J, with 13 bases between. CDR3 DNA sequence: TGTGCCAGCAGTGCCTGGACTGAGATCTACAATGAGCAGTTCTTC. Translating gives CASSAWTEIYNEQFF.

The V gene is TRBV6-1, the J gene TRBJ2-7; 8 nucleotides align to TRBD1. Germline values: CDR1 MNHNS, CDR2 SASEGT. V lost 7 bases to trimming and J lost 4 bases; unmatched junction nucleotides: 3. The CDR3 spans 12 residues. CDR3 nucleotides: TGTGCCAGCAACCGACAGGGGTACGAGCAGTACTTC. Translating it yields CASNRQGYEQYF.

This clone showed up just a few times. Written as DNA, the CDR3 is TGCGCCAGCAGCTTGGCCGCCAGGCGTATCAACAATAATTCACCCCTCCACTTT. The encoded protein is CASSLAARRINNNSPLHF. The genes are TRBV5-1 and TRBJ1-6; D is undetermined. CDR3 size: 18 residues. Germline CDR1 SGHRS, CDR2 YFSETQ. Trimming removed 0 bases at V and 5 bases at J, with 18 bases between.

The chain joins TRBV19 to TRBJ1-5, with a weak D call TRBD1 (6 bases). Trimming took off 2 bases at V and 7 bases at J, with 15 bases between the two ends. The CDR3 is 15 residues long. Germline CDR1 and CDR2: LNHDA and SQIVND (reference sequence). This chain's CDR3 is CASSIWGQGSQPQHF. In nucleotides, the CDR3 is TGTGCCAGTAGTATATGGGGGCAGGGATCCCAGCCCCAGCATTTT.

The chain carries TRBV23-1 and TRBJ1-2, with TRBD1 matching over 9 bases. TRBV23-1 is an ORF, and what it does is uncertain. V gave up 8 bases and J gave up 3 bases; unmatched junction bases: 13. The CDR3 is 16 amino acids. The CDR3 sequence is CASGNRGRETDYGYTF. In DNA, the CDR3 is TGCGCCAGCGGGAACAGGGGGCGGGAGACGGACTATGGCTACACCTTC.

This chain uses TRBV7-9 with TRBJ2-5; D perhaps matches TRBD1 (6 bases). Trimming left V 5 bases short and J 2 bases short, with 18 bases between. Germline CDR1 is SEHNR and CDR2 is FQNEAQ (reference sequence). This CDR3 has 16 residues. CDR3 nucleotides: TGTGCCAGCAGCCCACCTTTCATGACAGGACAAGAGACCCAGTACTTC. Translating gives CASSPPFMTGQETQYF.

This chain connects TRBV7-6 to TRBJ2-5; perhaps TRBD1 as D (5 bases). Germline CDR1 reads SGHVS; CDR2 reads FNYEAQ. Deletions cut 1 base from V and 5 bases from J, with 17 bases between. The CDR3 loop spans 16 amino acids. CDR3 DNA: TGTGCCAGCAGCTTAGTAGGGCAGGGCGGCATGGAGACCCAGTACTTC. This sequence encodes CASSLVGQGGMETQYF.

The chain carries TRBV6-5 and TRBJ2-7; TRBD1 matches at 7 bases. Per germline, CDR1 MNHEY and CDR2 SVGAGI. The CDR3 runs to 13 residues. V was clipped by 6 bases and J by 7 bases; unmatched bases: 9. The CDR3 is CASSRDSPGEQYF. In DNA, the CDR3 is TGTGCCAGCAGCCGGGACAGTCCGGGGGAGCAGTACTTC.

The V gene is TRBV4-3, the J gene TRBJ2-1; 7 bases map to TRBD2. V shed 2 bases, J shed 0 bases, and the junction held 4 bases outside the gene matches. The CDR3 runs 16 residues. Germline-derived CDR1 and CDR2 are LGHNA and YSLEER. CDR3 protein: CASSQSSGVSYNEQFF. CDR3 bases: TGCGCCAGCAGCCAATCAAGCGGGGTCTCCTACAATGAGCAGTTCTTC.

The chain combines TRBV4-1 with TRBJ2-7; D is possibly TRBD1 (6 bases). This CDR3 has 15 residues. Germline CDR1 is MGHRA and CDR2 is YSYEKL. Trimming removed 0 bases from V and 5 bases from J, with 14 bases in between. The CDR3 coding sequence is TGCGCCAGCAGCCAAGAAGTCGCAGGGGTCCACGAGCAGTACTTC. It yields the protein CASSQEVAGVHEQYF.

The chain combines TRBV6-1 with TRBJ2-7; 12 nucleotides align to TRBD1. This CDR3 spans 13 amino acids. Losses at the gene ends were 8 bases for V and 6 bases for J; bases not matched to a gene: 5. Looked up from germline, CDR1 is MNHNS and CDR2 is SASEGT. Here the CDR3 reads CASAGTGGREQYF. CDR3 DNA sequence: TGTGCCAGCGCCGGGACAGGGGGCCGCGAGCAGTACTTC.

The V call is TRBV9, the J call TRBJ2-3, with 13 bases identical to TRBD2. V lost 4 bases, J lost 4 bases, and 6 bases stayed unmatched. The V gene's germline CDR1 is SGDLS and CDR2 YYNGEE. The CDR3 contains 16 residues. The CDR3 here is CASSIRTSGGPDTQYF. The CDR3 DNA reads TGTGCCAGCAGCATCCGGACTAGCGGGGGCCCAGATACGCAGTATTTT.

The gene calls are TRBV6-4 and TRBJ2-3; D call uncertain. From germline, CDR1 is MRHNA and CDR2 SNTAGT. The V end was cut by 10 bases, the J end by 0 bases, with 14 bases between. The CDR3 has 14 amino acids. The CDR3 reads CAMHRSTSTDTQYF. The CDR3 DNA reads as TGTGCCATGCATAGATCAACTAGCACAGATACGCAGTATTTT.

The V gene is TRBV7-2, the J gene TRBJ1-2, with 10 bases fitting TRBD1. After removal of 5 bases from V and 12 bases from J, the junction contained 6 bases not matched to a gene. The CDR3 spans 12 residues. The germline CDR1 and CDR2 sequences are SGHTA and FQGNSA. CDR3 sequence: CASSLGTGVHTF. The CDR3 nucleotides read TGTGCCAGCAGCCTCGGGACAGGGGTGCACACCTTC.